Listed below are T cell receptor beta chains from one sample, sequenced in a study of response to subunit inactivated influenza vaccine. A single record per CDR3 protein comes from TCRdb applying MiXCR to the RT-PCR reads. Among under 200,000 distinct CDR3 sequences, less than 15% were seen once, and the ten largest hold 29%. The same data also contributed to another study, on T cells expressing NK-cell markers.

The sequenced sample was CD8+ T cells sorted from PBMCs, obtained 11 to 12 days after vaccination. All receptors derive from a man aged 50 or older who received an inactivated influenza vaccine. The conserved cysteine and the conserved F or W are not part of the CDR3 here. The order of the fields is J gene, clone size, V gene, CDR3 protein. Not all rows give a size; the values are once, few, many and, for expanded clones, a class.

>TRBJ1-1|few|TRBV7-9
ASSTTGTVTEAF
>TRBJ2-1|.|TRBV12-3/TRBV12-4
ASSSYREGFFNEQF
>TRBJ2-1|few|TRBV19
ASSTWTGAGNEQF
>TRBJ2-1|few|TRBV3-1
ASSQDSVRTSSYNEQF
>TRBJ2-2|few|TRBV6-1
ASSRYTGGTGELF
>TRBJ2-2|.|TRBV9
ASSVQREGKNTGELF
>TRBJ2-1|few|TRBV6-1
ATLRTSDYNEQF
>TRBJ2-6|.|TRBV12-3/TRBV12-4
ASSLKVGEPGANVLT
>TRBJ2-6|.|TRBV12-3/TRBV12-4
ASSGMTVHYSGANVLT
>TRBJ2-5|few|TRBV3-1
ASSQETRGLAGGETQY
>TRBJ1-6|few|TRBV4-1
ASSQDQSGGFYNSPLH
>TRBJ1-4|.|TRBV12-3/TRBV12-4
ASSLAGQGMEKLF
>TRBJ1-1|.|TRBV6-5
ASSYAPMNTEAF
>TRBJ2-5|.|TRBV12-3/TRBV12-4
ASSPSGAWETQY
>TRBJ2-5|.|TRBV3-1
ASSPDWGEETQY
>TRBJ2-1|.|TRBV24-1
ATSDGDRAYNEQF
>TRBJ2-1|.|TRBV6-2/TRBV6-3
ASRGATRQYNEQF
>TRBJ2-7|few|TRBV6-6
ASSYSPSYEQY
>TRBJ2-7|.|TRBV20-1
SASGRITYEQY
>TRBJ2-3|many|TRBV12-3/TRBV12-4
ASSLIAGNADTQY
>TRBJ2-3|many|TRBV12-3/TRBV12-4
ASSLGTSGTDTQY
>TRBJ2-7|.|TRBV27
DSSPTVRPYEQY
>TRBJ2-1|few|TRBV12-3/TRBV12-4
ASSLVFKDEQF
>TRBJ2-5|many|TRBV28
ASSLGSGRETQY
>TRBJ2-7|few|TRBV12-3/TRBV12-4
ASSLRGPGGSNEQY
>TRBJ1-5|few|TRBV15
ATSRKSPGGPQPQH
>TRBJ2-2|.|TRBV18
ASSPPDNRNTGELF
>TRBJ2-1|.|TRBV5-1
ASSYSTGADNEQF
>TRBJ2-1|few|TRBV7-8
ASSFAGTTYNEQF
>TRBJ2-5|.|TRBV9
ASSVGGLAGAQETQY
>TRBJ2-3|.|TRBV5-1
ASSLHGFSTDTQY
>TRBJ2-2|.|TRBV5-6
ASSWGTATGELF
>TRBJ2-5|few|TRBV2
ASSREGGGETQY
>TRBJ2-3|many|TRBV3-1
ASSQEWRVPLTQTDTQY
>TRBJ1-2|.|TRBV27
ASSSRTELTYGYT
>TRBJ2-5|.|TRBV18
ASSPPSGNVQETQY
>TRBJ2-1|many|TRBV4-2
ASSQDAGLAGTGEQF
>TRBJ1-6|.|TRBV14
ASSQESSRTSPLH
>TRBJ2-1|many|TRBV12-3/TRBV12-4
ASSSDMAYNEQF
>TRBJ2-2|few|TRBV28
ASSSDLNTGELF
>TRBJ2-1|few|TRBV20-1
SASSLQGASEQF
>TRBJ2-7|few|TRBV9
ASSVDREGTNPYEQY
>TRBJ2-2|.|TRBV24-1
ATSVEGANTGELF
>TRBJ2-1|.|TRBV12-3/TRBV12-4
ASSFPPGLAGNNEQF
>TRBJ1-5|few|TRBV15
ATSRESTNQPQH
>TRBJ2-1|few|TRBV28
ASSPRGAGYNEQF
>TRBJ2-3|few|TRBV11-2
ASSVLADTQY
>TRBJ2-5|.|TRBV10-2
ATWAQETQY
>TRBJ1-4|many|TRBV4-1
ASSHPGTGEEKLF
>TRBJ2-7|.|TRBV15
ATSRGLGTSFYEQY
>TRBJ2-1|many|TRBV7-9
ASSLGEVRQGRNEQF
>TRBJ1-6|many|TRBV20-1
SARDLDRDRSYNSPLH
>TRBJ2-1|.|TRBV4-1
ASSHGTVPYNEQF
>TRBJ2-5|.|TRBV15
ATSRGAEYQETQY
>TRBJ1-2|.|TRBV29-1
SVENLPNYGYT
>TRBJ2-1|.|TRBV28
ASSHIRLAGGNNEQF
>TRBJ2-1|few|TRBV7-2
ASSLITSANEQF
>TRBJ2-3|.|TRBV4-2
ASSQEGYRGRADTQY